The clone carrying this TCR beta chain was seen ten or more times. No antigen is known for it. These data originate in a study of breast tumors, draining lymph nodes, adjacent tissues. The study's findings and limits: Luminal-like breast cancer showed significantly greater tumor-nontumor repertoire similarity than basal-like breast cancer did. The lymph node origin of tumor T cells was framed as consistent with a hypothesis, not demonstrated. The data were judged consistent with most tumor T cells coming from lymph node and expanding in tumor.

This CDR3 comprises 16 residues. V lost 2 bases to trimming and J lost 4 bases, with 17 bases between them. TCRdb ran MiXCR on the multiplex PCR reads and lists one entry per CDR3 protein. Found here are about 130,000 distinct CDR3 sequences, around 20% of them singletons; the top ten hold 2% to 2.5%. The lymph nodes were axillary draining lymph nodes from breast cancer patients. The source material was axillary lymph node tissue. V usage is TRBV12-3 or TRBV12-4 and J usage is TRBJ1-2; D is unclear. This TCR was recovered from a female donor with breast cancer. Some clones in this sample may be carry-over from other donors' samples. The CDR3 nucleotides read TGTGCCAGCAGTTTAAGGAGGGAGGGAGGCAGCTATGGCTACACCTTC. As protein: CASSLRREGGSYGYTF.